The sequence of this T cell receptor (beta chain) was determined in a study of radiotherapy plus CTLA-4 blockade in lung cancer. Findings of the study overall: According to reports, early shifts in blood T cell clones, alongside interferon-beta, forecast response most accurately. TCR clones from tumors expanded in blood after radiotherapy plus ipilimumab.

It was focal radiation plus CTLA-4 blockade with ipilimumab that patients with chemo-refractory metastatic non-small-cell lung cancer received. TCRdb keeps only in-frame clones here, not all; method: immunoSEQ multiplex PCR. The sample has some 37,000 clones, about 80% seen once. V was shortened by 6 bases and J by 1 base, with 16 bases between the two germline ends. The CDR3 sequence is 15 residues long. Per germline, CDR1 SGHTA and CDR2 FQGNSA. Of note for this clone: Its antigen is unidentified.

The source of this sequence is a human donor with non-small cell lung cancer who had stable disease on radiotherapy plus ipilimumab. This chain connects TRBV7-2 to TRBJ2-7, with D possibly being TRBD2 (6 bases). The input for sequencing was peripheral blood, taken from a patient treated with radiotherapy plus ipilimumab. The CDR3 DNA reads as TGTGCCAGCAGTTGGGCAGGGCGGGGTTCCTACGAGCAGTACTTC. The encoded protein is CASSWAGRGSYEQYF. The full variable domain, in which reference TRBV7-2 and TRBJ2-7 provide the parts outside the CDR3, is GAGVSQSPSNKVTEKGKDVELRCDPISGHTALYWYRQSLGQGLEFLIYFQGNSAPDKSGLPSDRFSAERTGGSVSTLTIQRTQQEDSAVYLCASSWAGRGSYEQYFGPGTRLTVT.